The 28 T cell receptor beta chains given below trace back to one sample, sequenced in a study of tumor-infiltrating lymphocytes in primary liver carcinoma. Starting material of 500 ng total RNA yielded TCR beta cDNA via a constant-region primer. For TCR beta, libraries were produced by three nested multiplex PCR rounds using slightly modified ARM-PCR. The first two PCR rounds used TRBV1-TRBV30 forward primers with a C-beta reverse primer, about 10 cycles each. TCRdb called the multiplex PCR reads again in MiXCR, with one record for every CDR3 protein. The table includes about 180,000 distinct CDR3 sequences, approximately 60% detected once. Unsorted whole blood supplied the blood RNA, and germline DNA was isolated too. The sequencing sample was made of peripheral blood. The receptor set was obtained from a man aged 35 to 55 with primary liver carcinoma and hepatitis B virus infection.

The rearrangement uses TRBV4-1 and TRBJ2-5; no firm D call. The CDR3 is made up of 14 amino acids. The V and J ends lost 0 bases and 0 bases respectively, with 5 bases between them. CDR1 and CDR2 (germline): MGHRA, YSYEKL. CDR3 sequence reads: CASSQESYQETQYF. The CDR3 DNA reads TGCGCCAGCAGCCAAGAGAGTTACCAAGAGACCCAGTACTTC.

This clonotype was detected once. CDR3 residues: CASSLYRNYEQYF. The CDR3 DNA follows: TGTGCCAGCAGTTTATACAGAAACTACGAGCAGTACTTC. The genes are TRBV28 and TRBJ2-7; D not resolved. Trimming took off 1 base at V and 3 bases at J, with 7 bases between the two ends. The CDR3 loop spans 13 amino acids. Germline V gene lookup returns CDR1 MDHEN and CDR2 SYDVKM.

For this clonotype: The conserved phenylalanine or tryptophan normally closing the CDR3 is absent here, so this likely arose from a read error. The rearrangement uses TRBV11-2 and TRBJ1-6, with D possibly being TRBD1 (6 bases). The germline V gene has CDR1 SGHAT and CDR2 FQNNGV. V lost 1 base and J 10 bases, leaving 14 bases between the germline ends. The CDR3 has 15 amino acids. CDR3 amino acids: CASSLVLGGDSPLHL. CDR3 nucleotide sequence: TGTGCCAGCAGCTTAGTTTTAGGGGGGGACTCACCCCTCCACTTA.

As concerns this clonotype: This could be a read error, since a much larger clone is one nucleotide away. V is TRBV11-2 and J is TRBJ2-1; 11 bases map to TRBD2. Germline V gene sequence: CDR1 SGHAT, CDR2 FQNNGV. This CDR3 is 17 amino acids long. The CDR3 is CVSRLALSGLAGDEQFF. CDR3 DNA sequence: TGTGTCAGCAGACTTGCCCTAAGTGGACTAGCGGGCGATGAGCAGTTCTTC.

This sequence joins TRBV7-8 and TRBJ2-3, with a tentative D call TRBD1 (5 bases). The CDR3 totals 16 residues. Germline V lookup: CDR1 SGHVS, CDR2 FQNEAQ. Deletions cut 5 bases from V and 7 bases from J, with 22 bases between. CDR3: CASSPRVTEKVNTQYF. CDR3 nucleotide sequence: TGTGCCAGCAGCCCAAGGGTGACAGAAAAGGTGAATACGCAGTATTTT.

This clonotype was counted at least ten times. V and J are TRBV29-1 and TRBJ1-1; D is possibly TRBD1 (6 bases). V lost 4 bases to trimming and J lost 4 bases, with 13 bases between them. This CDR3 has 13 residues. Germline V lookup: CDR1 SQVTM, CDR2 ANQGSEA. The CDR3 region has the DNA TGCAGCGTTGGATATGGGGGCGTCACTGAAGCTTTCTTT. Its protein product is CSVGYGGVTEAFF. The full variable domain, completed using reference TRBV29-1 and TRBJ1-1, is SAVISQKPSRDICQRGTSLTIQCQVDSQVTMMFWYRQQPGQSLTLIATANQGSEATYESGFVIDKFPISRPNLTFSTLTVSNMSPEDSSIYLCSVGYGGVTEAFFGQGTRLTVV.

Comments on this clonotype: This may be a read error, as it is one base from a much larger clone. This sequence joins TRBV11-2 and TRBJ2-5; D not certain. Germline CDR1 reads SGHAT; CDR2 reads FQNNGV. The CDR3 covers 12 residues. The CDR3 DNA is TGTACCAGCAGCCCGCCTGAAGAGACCCAGTACTTC. Protein sequence: CTSSPPEETQYF.

The rearrangement links TRBV5-4 to TRBJ1-1, with 8 bases fitting TRBD1. CDR1 and CDR2 from the germline V gene are SGHNT and YYREEE (reference sequence). The V and J ends lost 0 bases and 7 bases, in that order; junction bases with no gene match: 17. The CDR3 extends over 18 amino acids. The CDR3 reads CASSLDWRLAGDRGEAFF. The CDR3 bases are TGTGCCAGCAGCTTGGATTGGCGCCTGGCAGGCGACAGGGGTGAAGCTTTCTTT. The variable domain in full, with the rest retrieved from reference TRBV5-4 and TRBJ1-1, is ETGVTQSPTHLIKTRGQQVTLRCSSQSGHNTVSWYQQALGQGPQFIFQYYREEENGRGNFPPRFSGLQFPNYSSELNVNALELDDSALYLCASSLDWRLAGDRGEAFFGQGTRLTVV.

The table lists this clonotype with many counts. The V call is TRBV11-1, the J call TRBJ2-1; either TRBD1 or TRBD2 may fit D (6 bases each). Germline CDR1 is SGHAT and CDR2 is FQDESV (reference sequence). The CDR3 contains 15 residues. The ends were cut back, 7 bases at V and 6 bases at J, with 19 bases in the middle. For the CDR3, the DNA is TGTGCCAGCACCGGGGGCGGGCCCCCCATCAATGAGCAGTTCTTC. This sequence encodes CASTGGGPPINEQFF.

This clonotype appeared a few times. This chain joins TRBV6-5 and TRBJ2-3; 12 nucleotides match TRBD2. This CDR3 has 17 residues. Germline lookup yields CDR1 MNHEY and CDR2 SVGAGI. Unmatched junction bases numbered 13, after V lost 6 bases and J lost 6 bases. CDR3 in DNA: TGTGCCAGCAGCACCCTAGGACTAGCGGGACAGATGGATACGCAGTATTTT. Translated, it gives CASSTLGLAGQMDTQYF.

This clonotype has a count of ten or more. This chain connects TRBV6-2 or TRBV6-3 to TRBJ2-5; D remains ambiguous. This CDR3 spans 11 amino acids. CDR1 and CDR2 from the germline V gene are MNHEY and SVGEGT. Between the trimmed V and J ends, which lost 7 bases and 4 bases, there was a span of 7 bases. This CDR3 is CASTSGETQYF. In DNA, the CDR3 is TGTGCCAGCACCTCCGGAGAGACCCAGTACTTC.

With regard to this clonotype: An end of the junction does not agree with germline; a read error may underlie this. The chain has TRBV4-2 and TRBJ2-1; no clear D. Germline loops: CDR1 LGHNA, CDR2 YNFKEQ. This CDR3 comprises 17 residues. The CDR3 DNA is TGTGCCAGCAGCCAAGAATCGCGGCACAGCTCCTTCAATGAGCAGTTCTTC. As protein: CASSQESRHSSFNEQFF.

This clonotype came up a few times. This chain connects TRBV4-1 to TRBJ2-2, with D maybe TRBD2 (6 bases). Germline CDR1 reads MGHRA; CDR2 reads YSYEKL. The CDR3 sequence is 16 residues long. The V and J ends lost 4 bases and 7 bases respectively, with 19 bases between them. This CDR3 reads CASSRPGGRAHGELFF. The DNA for the CDR3 is TGCGCCAGCAGCCGACCCGGAGGGCGGGCCCACGGGGAGCTGTTTTTT.

This clonotype turned up a few times. The chain is built from TRBV28 and TRBJ2-3; TRBD2 matches at 8 bases. The CDR3 runs 17 residues. Per germline, CDR1 MDHEN and CDR2 SYDVKM. V was pared by 3 bases and J by 0 bases, with 8 bases of the junction left unmatched. CDR3 sequence (DNA): TGTGCCAGCAGTTTCTCTACTAGCGGAACTAGCACAGATACGCAGTATTTT. Translating it yields CASSFSTSGTSTDTQYF.

Worth noting for this clonotype: An end of the junction differs from the germline gene, which may be a read error. The chain has TRBV12-3 or TRBV12-4 and TRBJ1-1; D possibly corresponds to TRBD1 (6 bases). The CDR3 is 14 residues long. The CDR3 loop is CASGWTALNTEAFF. CDR3 bases: TGTGCCAGCGGTTGGACAGCTTTGAACACTGAGGCTTTCTTT.

This clonotype was seen only a few times. The chain is built from TRBV4-1 and TRBJ2-7, with D possibly matching TRBD1 (7 bases). Germline assignment: CDR1 MGHRA and CDR2 YSYEKL. V lost 0 bases to trimming and J lost 2 bases, with 14 bases between them. The length of the CDR3 is 16 residues. CDR3 DNA: TGCGCCAGCAGCCAAGATGGCGGGACAGTTACCTACGAGCAGTACTTC. Its translation is CASSQDGGTVTYEQYF.

The rearrangement links TRBV30 to TRBJ1-2; D may be TRBD1 (5 bases). The CDR3 runs 14 residues. Trimming stripped 7 bases from V and 8 bases from J, with 23 bases between. The germline V gene has CDR1 GTSNPN and CDR2 SVGIG (reference sequence). The CDR3 protein is CALTGPGVAIGYTF. Written as DNA, the CDR3 is TGTGCCTTGACCGGCCCGGGGGTGGCGATCGGCTACACCTTC.

Regarding this clonotype: The junction does not match germline at one end; this may be a read error. V gene TRBV11-2 combines with J gene TRBJ2-1; no clear D. This CDR3 comprises 14 residues. Germline assignment: CDR1 SGHAT and CDR2 FQNNGV. The CDR3 nucleotides read TGTGCCATCAGCTTAAGAGTTCCCTACAATGAGCAGTTCTTC. Translated: CAISLRVPYNEQFF. Full variable domain (remainder filled in from reference TRBV11-2 and TRBJ2-1): EAGVAQSPRYKIIEKRQSVAFWCNPISGHATLYWYQQILGQGPKLLIQFQNNGVVDDSQLPKDRFSAERLKGVDSTLKIQPAKLEDSAVYLCAISLRVPYNEQFFGPGTRLTVL.

The DNA of the CDR3 is TGCAGCGTTGTTGGGACAGGGTCCAAAAACATTCAGTACTTC. Translation gives CSVVGTGSKNIQYF. The chain has TRBV29-1 and TRBJ2-4; 9 bases line up with TRBD1. V dropped 4 bases and J dropped 2; count of bases not matched to a gene: 3. The CDR3 has 14 amino acids. Per germline, CDR1 SQVTM and CDR2 ANQGSEA.

This clonotype was observed at least ten times. V is TRBV12-3 or TRBV12-4 and J is TRBJ1-1; D is possibly TRBD1 (6 bases). Trimming took off 5 bases at V and 4 bases at J, with 11 bases between the two ends. The CDR3 is 13 amino acids. As DNA, the CDR3 is TGTGCCAGCAGTGAACAGGGAACCACTGAAGCTTTCTTT. The encoded protein is CASSEQGTTEAFF.

V and J are TRBV13 and TRBJ2-7; no clear D gene. The CDR3 has 15 amino acids. In germline, CDR1 is PRHDT, CDR2 FYEKMQ (reference sequence). The V and J ends lost 7 bases and 1 base respectively, with 17 bases between them. Here the CDR3 DNA reads TGTGCCAGCACCCCATCAAACAGTCCATCCTACGAGCAGTACTTC. Its translation: CASTPSNSPSYEQYF.

The chain carries TRBV10-1 and TRBJ2-2, with 9 bases identical to TRBD1. The ends lost 0 bases at V and 4 bases at J; junction bases unmatched: 6. Germline CDR1 is WNHNN and CDR2 is SYGVQD (reference sequence). The CDR3 is 17 residues long. The CDR3 region has the DNA TGCGCCAGCAGTGAGTCGATAAACAGGGGGCTCACCGGGGAGCTGTTTTTT. Protein product: CASSESINRGLTGELFF.

Only a few counts were recorded for this clonotype. This sequence joins TRBV4-1 and TRBJ2-5; D is possibly TRBD1 or TRBD2 (5 bases each). The V gene lost 5 bases and the J gene lost 4 bases, with 11 bases spanning the gap. The CDR3 runs to 13 residues. The germline V gene encodes CDR1 MGHRA and CDR2 YSYEKL. The DNA of the CDR3 is TGCGCCAGCAGCTTGGGGACCGGAGAGACCCAGTACTTC. It encodes CASSLGTGETQYF.

Many counts were recorded for this clonotype. This CDR3 reads CASSLEVGGYNEQFF. The CDR3 DNA follows: TGTGCCAGCAGCTTAGAGGTCGGGGGTTACAATGAGCAGTTCTTC. The V call is TRBV11-2, the J call TRBJ2-1, with TRBD2 as a possible D gene (6 bases). The V gene lost 0 bases and the J gene lost 4 bases, with 10 bases spanning the gap. The CDR3 extends over 15 amino acids. Germline lookup yields CDR1 SGHAT and CDR2 FQNNGV. Full variable domain (remainder filled in from reference TRBV11-2 and TRBJ2-1): EAGVAQSPRYKIIEKRQSVAFWCNPISGHATLYWYQQILGQGPKLLIQFQNNGVVDDSQLPKDRFSAERLKGVDSTLKIQPAKLEDSAVYLCASSLEVGGYNEQFFGPGTRLTVL.

This sequence joins TRBV29-1 and TRBJ2-7; the match to TRBD1 covers 10 bases. Germline V gene lookup returns CDR1 SQVTM and CDR2 ANQGSEA. V lost 4 bases and J lost 3; bases outside the gene matches: 6. The CDR3 has 14 amino acids. CDR3: CSVGTGTGDYEQYF. CDR3 nucleotides: TGCAGCGTTGGGACCGGGACAGGGGACTACGAGCAGTACTTC.

Details on this clonotype: A much larger clone differs from this one at a single base, so this may be a read error. The J gene is TRBJ2-7, the V gene TRBV29-1; D remains ambiguous. This CDR3 region has 11 residues. Trimming stripped 6 bases from V and 7 bases from J, with 13 bases between. In germline, CDR1 is SQVTM, CDR2 ANQGSEA. CDR3 DNA: TGCAGCGTCGCCCCGGGTGAGGAGCAGTACTTC. Protein: CSVAPGEEQYF.

The V gene is TRBV11-2, the J gene TRBJ2-5; 9 nucleotides line up with TRBD2. This CDR3 region has 14 residues. Losses at the gene ends were 8 bases for V and 5 bases for J; bases not matched to a gene: 9. Germline CDR1 SGHAT, CDR2 FQNNGV. The CDR3 bases are TGTGCCAGCTCCGCGGGAGGGCCGTCTGAGACCCAGTACTTC. Translation: CASSAGGPSETQYF.

To note about this clonotype: One junction end disagrees with the germline gene, perhaps due to a read error. This chain uses TRBV9 with TRBJ2-1; 7 bases are a match to TRBD2. Germline CDR1 is SGDLS and CDR2 is YYNGEE. The CDR3 spans 16 residues. CDR3 in amino acids: CVSSLTSVRADNEQFF. The CDR3 DNA follows: TGTGTCAGCAGCCTCACTAGCGTGAGGGCCGACAATGAGCAGTTCTTC.